This T cell receptor beta chain came from a study of blood T cell repertoires in COVID-19. Study summary: T cells, B-cell-depleted T cells, or PBMCs supplied cDNA or gDNA.

Assay: immunoSEQ multiplex PCR; the TCRdb copy retains only in-frame clones and omits some. The repertoire holds approximately 54,000 clones, with approximately 90% as singletons. J was trimmed by 0 bases and V by 8 bases; bases with no gene match: 7. Germline loops: CDR1 KGHSH, CDR2 LQKENI. The CDR3 sequence is 15 residues long. This clonotype was sampled from a woman between 40 and 55 years old with active COVID-19. The genes are TRBV18 and TRBJ1-2; 9 bases match TRBD1. Source material: peripheral blood. The CDR3 DNA follows: TGTGCCAGCACAAGGGACAGGGCCGCTAACTATGGCTACACCTTC. Encoded protein: CASTRDRAANYGYTF.